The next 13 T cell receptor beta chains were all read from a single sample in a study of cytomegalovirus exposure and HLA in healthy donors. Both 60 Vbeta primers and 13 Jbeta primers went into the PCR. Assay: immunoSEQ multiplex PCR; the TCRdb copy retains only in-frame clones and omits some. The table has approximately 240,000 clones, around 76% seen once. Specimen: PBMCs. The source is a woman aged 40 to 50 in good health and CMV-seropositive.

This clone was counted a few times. CDR3 region: CASSDDRNYGYTF. CDR3 DNA sequence: TGTGCCAGCAGTGATGACAGGAACTATGGCTACACCTTC. This sequence joins TRBV2 and TRBJ1-2; weak D call: TRBD1 (6 bases). With 3 bases removed from V and 2 bases from J, the gap between germline ends came to 7 bases. CDR3 length: 13 residues. Germline assignment: CDR1 SNHLY and CDR2 FYNNEI.

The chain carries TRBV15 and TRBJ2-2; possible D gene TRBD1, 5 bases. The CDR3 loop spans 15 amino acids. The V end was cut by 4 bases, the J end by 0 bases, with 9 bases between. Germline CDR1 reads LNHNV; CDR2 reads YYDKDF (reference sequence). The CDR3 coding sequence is TGTGCCACCAGCAAAGGACACTCGAACACCGGGGAGCTGTTTTTT. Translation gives CATSKGHSNTGELFF.

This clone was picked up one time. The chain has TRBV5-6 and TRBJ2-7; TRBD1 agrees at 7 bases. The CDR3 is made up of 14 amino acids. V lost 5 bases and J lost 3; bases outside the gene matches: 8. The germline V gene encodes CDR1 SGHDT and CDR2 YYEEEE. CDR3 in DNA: TGTGCCAGCAGTATTGGGACAGCCCACTACGAGCAGTACTTC. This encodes CASSIGTAHYEQYF.

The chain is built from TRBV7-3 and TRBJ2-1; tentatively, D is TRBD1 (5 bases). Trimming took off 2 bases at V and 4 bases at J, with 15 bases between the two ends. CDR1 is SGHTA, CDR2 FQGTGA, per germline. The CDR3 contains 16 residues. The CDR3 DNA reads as TGTGCCAGCAGCTTAGCTGGTAGCAGGACATACAATGAGCAGTTCTTC. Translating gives CASSLAGSRTYNEQFF.

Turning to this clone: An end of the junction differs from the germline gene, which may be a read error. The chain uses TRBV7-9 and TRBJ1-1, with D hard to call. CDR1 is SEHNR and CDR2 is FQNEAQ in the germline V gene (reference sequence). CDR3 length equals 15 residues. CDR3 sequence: CSSSLAQRRNTEAFF. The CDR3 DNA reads TGTTCCAGCAGCTTAGCGCAGAGGAGGAACACTGAAGCTTTCTTT. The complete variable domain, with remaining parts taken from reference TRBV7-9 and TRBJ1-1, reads DTGVSQNPRHKITKRGQNVTFRCDPISEHNRLYWYRQTLGQGPEFLTYFQNEAQLEKSRLLSDRFSAERPKGSFSTLEIQRTEQGDSAMYLCSSSLAQRRNTEAFFGQGTRLTVV.

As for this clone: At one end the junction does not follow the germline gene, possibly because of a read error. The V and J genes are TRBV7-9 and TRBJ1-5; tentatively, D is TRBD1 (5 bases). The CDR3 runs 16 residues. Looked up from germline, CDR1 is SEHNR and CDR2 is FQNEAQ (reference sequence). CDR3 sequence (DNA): TGTTCCAGCAGCTTAGTGTCGGGGGGGAGCAATCAGCCCCAGCATTTT. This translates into CSSSLVSGGSNQPQHF. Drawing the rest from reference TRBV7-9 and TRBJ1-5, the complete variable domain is DTGVSQNPRHKITKRGQNVTFRCDPISEHNRLYWYRQTLGQGPEFLTYFQNEAQLEKSRLLSDRFSAERPKGSFSTLEIQRTEQGDSAMYLCSSSLVSGGSNQPQHFGDGTRLSIL.

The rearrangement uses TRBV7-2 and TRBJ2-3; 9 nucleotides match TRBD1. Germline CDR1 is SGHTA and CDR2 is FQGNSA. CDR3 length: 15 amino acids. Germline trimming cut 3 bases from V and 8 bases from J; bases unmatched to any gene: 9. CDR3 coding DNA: TGTGCCAGCAGCTTCCGGGACAGGGCTCAGGGTACGCAGTATTTT. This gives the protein CASSFRDRAQGTQYF.

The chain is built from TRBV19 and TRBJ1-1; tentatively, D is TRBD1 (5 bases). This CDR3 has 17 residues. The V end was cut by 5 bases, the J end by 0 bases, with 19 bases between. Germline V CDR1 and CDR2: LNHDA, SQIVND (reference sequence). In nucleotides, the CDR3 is TGTGCCAGTAGTCGGGACGCGGGAGGGTACCTGAACACTGAAGCTTTCTTT. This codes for CASSRDAGGYLNTEAFF.

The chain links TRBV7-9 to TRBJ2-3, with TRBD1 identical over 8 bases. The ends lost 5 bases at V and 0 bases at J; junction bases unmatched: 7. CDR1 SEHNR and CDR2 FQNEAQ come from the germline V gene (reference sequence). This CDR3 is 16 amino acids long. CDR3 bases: TGTGCCAGCAGCCCCCGACAGGGGCCGAGCACAGATACGCAGTATTTT. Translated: CASSPRQGPSTDTQYF.

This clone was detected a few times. The CDR3 spells CASSQSGSGELFF. The CDR3 nucleotides are TGTGCCAGCAGCCAGAGCGGGTCCGGGGAGCTGTTTTTT. The rearrangement links TRBV11-2 to TRBJ2-2; D may be TRBD2 (6 bases). Deletions cut 5 bases from V and 6 bases from J, with 10 bases between. CDR3 length: 13 residues. In germline, CDR1 is SGHAT, CDR2 FQNNGV.

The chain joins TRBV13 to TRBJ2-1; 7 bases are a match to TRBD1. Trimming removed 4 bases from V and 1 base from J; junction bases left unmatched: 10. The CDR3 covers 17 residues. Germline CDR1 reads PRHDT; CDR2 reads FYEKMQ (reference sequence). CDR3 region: CASSSRTGWESYNEQFF. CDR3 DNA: TGTGCCAGCAGCTCCAGGACAGGATGGGAGTCCTACAATGAGCAGTTCTTC.

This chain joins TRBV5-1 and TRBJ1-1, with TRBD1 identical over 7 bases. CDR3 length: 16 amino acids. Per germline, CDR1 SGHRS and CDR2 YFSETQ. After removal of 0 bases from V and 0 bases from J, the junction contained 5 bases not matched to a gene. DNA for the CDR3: TGCGCCAGCAGCTTGGCAGGGGGACCCCTGAACACTGAAGCTTTCTTT. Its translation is CASSLAGGPLNTEAFF.

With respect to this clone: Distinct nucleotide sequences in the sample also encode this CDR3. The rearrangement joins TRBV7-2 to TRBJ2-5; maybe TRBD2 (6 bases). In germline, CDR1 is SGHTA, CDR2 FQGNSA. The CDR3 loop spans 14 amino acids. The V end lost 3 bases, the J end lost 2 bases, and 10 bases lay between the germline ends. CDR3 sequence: CASSLGLLQETQYF. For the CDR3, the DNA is TGTGCCAGCAGCTTGGGACTGTTACAAGAGACCCAGTACTTC.